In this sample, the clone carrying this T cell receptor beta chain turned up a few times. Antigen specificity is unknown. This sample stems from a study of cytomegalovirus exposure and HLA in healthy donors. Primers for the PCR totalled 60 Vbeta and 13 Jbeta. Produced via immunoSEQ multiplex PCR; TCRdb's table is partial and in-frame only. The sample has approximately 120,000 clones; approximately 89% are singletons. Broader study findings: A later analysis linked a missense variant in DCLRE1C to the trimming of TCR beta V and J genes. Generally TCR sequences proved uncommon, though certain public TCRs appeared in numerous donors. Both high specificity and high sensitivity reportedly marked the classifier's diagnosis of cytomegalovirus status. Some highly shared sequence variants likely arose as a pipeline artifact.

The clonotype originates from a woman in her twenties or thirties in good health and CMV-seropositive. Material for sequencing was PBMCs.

CDR3 nucleotide sequence: TGTGCCAGTAGTATCGACAGGGGAAGTGGCTACACCTTC. Its protein product is CASSIDRGSGYTF. V gene TRBV19 combines with J gene TRBJ1-2; 8 positions match TRBD1. CDR1 LNHDA and CDR2 SQIVND come from the germline V gene (reference sequence). The CDR3 is 13 amino acids. The ends lost 3 bases at V and 7 bases at J; junction bases unmatched: 4.